This T cell receptor (beta chain) was sequenced in a study of T cell responses to AZD1222 COVID-19 vaccine. For the study at large: Pooling of second doses given at about 4 or about 12 weeks was done.

With regard to this clone: Its cognate antigen is unknown. Different DNA sequences within this sample yield the same CDR3.

Regarding the study as a whole: Spike-specific TCR breadth and depth both grew after two AZD1222 doses. The donors showed a predominance of white British ancestry and of females, with possible underestimation of clonal diversity. Nearly half of spike-specific TCRs reportedly target variant regions that are unmutated in the B.1.351 and B.1.1.7 variants.

Profiled with immunoSEQ multiplex PCR; TCRdb holds only in-frame clones, not every one. The sample has about 110,000 clones, about nine tenths seen once. The CDR3 is 15 residues long. The V and J ends lost 3 bases and 0 bases, in that order; junction bases with no gene match: 5. Germline loops: CDR1 SNHLY, CDR2 FYNNEI. The material sequenced was peripheral blood, taken on day 0 of AZD1222 vaccination. This clonotype was obtained from an adult in good health. The chain links TRBV2 to TRBJ2-7, with TRBD1 identical over 7 bases. The chain's CDR3 is CASSEDRPSSYEQYF. DNA of the CDR3: TGTGCCAGCAGTGAGGACAGGCCCAGCTCCTACGAGCAGTACTTC.